These 19 T cell receptor beta chains share one sample of origin, sequenced in a study of T cell clonotyping in hematopoietic cell transplantation. The sample's time point: recipient sample about 28 days before transplant, after cytoreduction. TCRdb keeps only in-frame clones here, not all; method: immunoSEQ multiplex PCR. The table includes 45,000 to 60,000 clones, 85% to 90% detected once. Source: peripheral blood mononuclear cells, taken before stem cell transplant. These receptors all come from a man aged 55 to 69 with biphenotypic leukemia. Some clones in this sample may be carry-over from other donors' samples.

V is TRBV7-8 and J is TRBJ1-5; D is possibly TRBD1 (5 bases). Germline CDR1 is SGHVS and CDR2 is FQNEAQ. The CDR3 is made up of 16 amino acids. V was clipped by 2 bases and J by 3 bases, with 14 bases between them. CDR3 protein: CASSLSRTTDNQPQHF. The CDR3 coding sequence is TGTGCCAGCAGCTTATCCCGGACAACGGACAATCAGCCCCAGCATTTT.

The chain has TRBV28 and TRBJ2-7; TRBD1 agrees at 8 bases. V was pared by 3 bases and J by 6 bases, with 7 bases of the junction left unmatched. This CDR3 comprises 14 residues. Germline V gene lookup returns CDR1 MDHEN and CDR2 SYDVKM. CDR3 region: CASSFATGDLEQYF. For the CDR3, the DNA is TGTGCCAGCAGTTTTGCGACAGGGGATCTCGAGCAGTACTTC.

The chain couples TRBV2 to TRBJ1-4, with TRBD1 identical over 8 bases. The CDR3 extends over 14 amino acids. V lost 6 bases to trimming and J lost 14 bases; unmatched junction nucleotides: 14. The V gene's germline CDR1 is SNHLY and CDR2 FYNNEI. DNA of the CDR3: TGTGCCAGCAGGGGGACAGGAGGGAATGAAGTGCTGTTTTTT. Translated, it gives CASRGTGGNEVLFF.

This clone was seen more than once but under ten times. The chain has TRBV10-3 and TRBJ2-7; either TRBD1 or TRBD2 may fit D (5 bases each). The CDR3 loop spans 14 amino acids. V gave up 5 bases and J gave up 3 bases, with 14 bases separating them. CDR1 and CDR2 (germline): ENHRY, SYGVKD. The CDR3 spells CAISKGPENYEQYF. CDR3 DNA: TGTGCCATCAGTAAGGGACCAGAGAACTACGAGCAGTACTTC.

This chain connects TRBV28 to TRBJ2-7; the D is unclear. CDR1 MDHEN and CDR2 SYDVKM come from the germline V gene. The V end was cut by 3 bases, the J end by 3 bases, with 9 bases between. The CDR3 sequence is 13 residues long. The CDR3 nucleotides are TGTGCCAGCAGTTTCGGAATACACTACGAGCAGTACTTC. Protein sequence: CASSFGIHYEQYF.

CDR3 nucleotide sequence: TGTGCCAGCAGTTCGCCGGGACAGGGTTTTACTAATGAAAAACTGTTTTTT. Translated: CASSSPGQGFTNEKLFF. This chain connects TRBV28 to TRBJ1-4; TRBD1 aligns across 9 bases. Germline lookup yields CDR1 MDHEN and CDR2 SYDVKM. The CDR3 extends over 17 amino acids. Trimming removed 4 bases from V and 2 bases from J; junction bases left unmatched: 8.

V and J are TRBV7-9 and TRBJ2-3; a possible D gene is TRBD2 (5 bases). Germline V gene lookup returns CDR1 SEHNR and CDR2 FQNEAQ (reference sequence). The CDR3 has 14 amino acids. V lost 5 bases, J lost 0 bases, and 9 bases lay in between. The chain's CDR3 is CASSLGSSTDTQYF. In DNA, the CDR3 is TGTGCCAGCAGCCTTGGGAGCAGCACAGATACGCAGTATTTT.

DNA for the CDR3: TGCGCCAGCAGCTTGACCAGGGGATTAAATACGCAGTATTTT. Protein: CASSLTRGLNTQYF. The chain combines TRBV5-1 with TRBJ2-3; possibly TRBD1 for D (6 bases). In germline, CDR1 is SGHRS, CDR2 YFSETQ. Trimming removed 1 base from V and 7 bases from J, with 13 bases in between. The CDR3 spans 14 residues.

The V call is TRBV10-3, the J call TRBJ1-4, with unresolved D. CDR1 and CDR2 (germline): ENHRY, SYGVKD. The V end was cut by 4 bases, the J end by 8 bases, with 8 bases between. The CDR3 loop spans 12 amino acids. Here the CDR3 reads CAISVDGEKLFF. In DNA, the CDR3 is TGTGCCATCAGTGTCGACGGCGAAAAACTGTTTTTT.

The genes are TRBV28 and TRBJ1-5, with 9 bases that match TRBD1. J was trimmed by 5 bases and V by 6 bases; bases with no gene match: 8. Per the germline V gene, CDR1 is MDHEN and CDR2 is SYDVKM. CDR3 length equals 15 residues. CDR3 nucleotides: TGTGCCAGCAGCCCCGGACAGGGGAGGGATCAGCCCCAGCATTTT. Its protein is CASSPGQGRDQPQHF.

The chain employs TRBV7-2 and TRBJ2-3, with D unresolved. The CDR3 extends over 13 amino acids. Between the trimmed V and J ends, which lost 1 base and 6 bases, there was a span of 8 bases. Germline V gene data show CDR1 as SGHTA and CDR2 as FQGNSA. Here the CDR3 reads CASSLGVGDTQYF. DNA for the CDR3: TGTGCCAGCAGCTTAGGGGTGGGGGATACGCAGTATTTT.

The V and J genes are TRBV5-4 and TRBJ2-7, with TRBD2 matching 13 bases. The CDR3 runs to 17 residues. Germline CDR1 is SGHNT and CDR2 is YYREEE (reference sequence). V shed 4 bases, J shed 3 bases, and the junction held 10 bases outside the gene matches. The CDR3 region is CASSPGQGLAGHYEQYF. The DNA of the CDR3 is TGTGCCAGCAGCCCGGGACAGGGACTAGCGGGGCACTACGAGCAGTACTTC. The whole variable domain, filled in from reference TRBV5-4 and TRBJ2-7, reads ETGVTQSPTHLIKTRGQQVTLRCSSQSGHNTVSWYQQALGQGPQFIFQYYREEENGRGNFPPRFSGLQFPNYSSELNVNALELDDSALYLCASSPGQGLAGHYEQYFGPGTRLTVT.

The chain uses TRBV7-2 and TRBJ1-1, with 8 bases identical to TRBD1. Trimming at V came to 5 bases and at J to 5 bases, leaving 7 bases not matched to a gene. Germline V CDR1 and CDR2: SGHTA, FQGNSA. The CDR3 covers 14 residues. This CDR3 is CASSQGARWTEAFF. DNA for the CDR3: TGTGCCAGCAGCCAGGGGGCGCGATGGACTGAAGCTTTCTTT.

In this sample, this clone turned up once. This chain uses TRBV14 with TRBJ1-1; D is possibly TRBD1 (5 bases). The CDR3 spans 14 residues. V lost 3 bases to trimming and J lost 7 bases, with 15 bases between them. Germline values: CDR1 SGHDN, CDR2 FVKESK. The chain's CDR3 is CASSQGGTAGEAFF. CDR3 DNA sequence: TGTGCCAGCAGCCAGGGAGGGACCGCTGGTGAAGCTTTCTTT.

The CDR3 region is CAGSSSGRYEQYF. Written as DNA, the CDR3 is TGTGCCGGTTCAAGTAGCGGGAGGTACGAGCAGTACTTC. This sequence joins TRBV6-6 and TRBJ2-7; TRBD2 aligns across 10 bases. Per the germline V gene, CDR1 is MNHNY and CDR2 is SVGAGI (reference sequence). The ends lost 11 bases at V and 4 bases at J; junction bases unmatched: 8. The CDR3 length is 13 residues.

The chain is built from TRBV28 and TRBJ2-7; a weak D match, TRBD2 (5 bases). CDR1 MDHEN and CDR2 SYDVKM come from the germline V gene. The CDR3 covers 14 residues. Trimming took off 2 bases at V and 5 bases at J, with 13 bases between the two ends. The CDR3 sequence: CASSLVAPGNEQYF. CDR3 coding DNA: TGTGCCAGCAGTTTAGTGGCCCCGGGAAACGAGCAGTACTTC. The complete variable domain, with remaining parts taken from reference TRBV28 and TRBJ2-7, reads DVKVTQSSRYLVKRTGEKVFLECVQDMDHENMFWYRQDPGLGLRLIYFSYDVKMKEKGDIPEGYSVSREKKERFSLILESASTNQTSMYLCASSLVAPGNEQYFGPGTRLTVT.

The gene calls are TRBV30 and TRBJ1-5; the D is unclear. V was clipped by 2 bases and J by 0 bases, with 8 bases between them. CDR1 GTSNPN and CDR2 SVGIG come from the germline V gene (reference sequence). CDR3 size: 14 residues. CDR3 nucleotides: TGTGCCTGGAGTTCAGGAGTTAGCAATCAGCCCCAGCATTTT. Its protein product is CAWSSGVSNQPQHF.

This chain joins TRBV5-1 and TRBJ1-2; 9 nucleotides agree with TRBD1. This CDR3 has 14 residues. J gave up 5 bases and V 7 bases, and 9 bases lay outside the gene matches. Germline V gives CDR1 SGHRS, CDR2 YFSETQ. The CDR3 protein is CASANRDRVYGYTF. The CDR3 nucleotides are TGCGCCAGCGCAAACCGGGACAGGGTTTATGGCTACACCTTC.

The chain combines TRBV5-1 with TRBJ2-7; 8 bases agree with TRBD2. J was trimmed by 6 bases and V by 0 bases; bases with no gene match: 14. CDR1 SGHRS and CDR2 YFSETQ come from the germline V gene. The CDR3 spans 17 residues. For the CDR3, the DNA is TGCGCCAGCAGCTTGGACGGGAGGGTCTTTAAGGGGACCGAGCAGTACTTC. This gives the protein CASSLDGRVFKGTEQYF.